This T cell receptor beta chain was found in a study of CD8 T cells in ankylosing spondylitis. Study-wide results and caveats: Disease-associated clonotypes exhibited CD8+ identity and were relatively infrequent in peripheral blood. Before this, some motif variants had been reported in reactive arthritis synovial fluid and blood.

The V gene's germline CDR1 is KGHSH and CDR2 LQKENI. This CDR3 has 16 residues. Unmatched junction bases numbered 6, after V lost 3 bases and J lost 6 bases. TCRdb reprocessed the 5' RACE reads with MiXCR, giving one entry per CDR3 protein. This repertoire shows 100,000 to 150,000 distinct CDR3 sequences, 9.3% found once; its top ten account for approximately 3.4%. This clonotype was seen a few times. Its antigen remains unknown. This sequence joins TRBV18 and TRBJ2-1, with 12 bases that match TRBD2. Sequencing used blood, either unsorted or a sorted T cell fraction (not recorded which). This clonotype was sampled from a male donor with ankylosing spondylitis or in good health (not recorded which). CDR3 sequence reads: CASSPPGTSGPNEQFF. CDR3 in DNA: TGTGCCAGCTCACCCCCCGGGACTAGCGGGCCCAATGAGCAGTTCTTC. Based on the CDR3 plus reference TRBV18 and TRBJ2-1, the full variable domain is NAGVMQNPRHLVRRRGQEARLRCSPMKGHSHVYWYRQLPEEGLKFMVYLQKENIIDESGMPKERFSAEFPKEGPSILRIQQVVRGDSAAYFCASSPPGTSGPNEQFFGPGTRLTVL.